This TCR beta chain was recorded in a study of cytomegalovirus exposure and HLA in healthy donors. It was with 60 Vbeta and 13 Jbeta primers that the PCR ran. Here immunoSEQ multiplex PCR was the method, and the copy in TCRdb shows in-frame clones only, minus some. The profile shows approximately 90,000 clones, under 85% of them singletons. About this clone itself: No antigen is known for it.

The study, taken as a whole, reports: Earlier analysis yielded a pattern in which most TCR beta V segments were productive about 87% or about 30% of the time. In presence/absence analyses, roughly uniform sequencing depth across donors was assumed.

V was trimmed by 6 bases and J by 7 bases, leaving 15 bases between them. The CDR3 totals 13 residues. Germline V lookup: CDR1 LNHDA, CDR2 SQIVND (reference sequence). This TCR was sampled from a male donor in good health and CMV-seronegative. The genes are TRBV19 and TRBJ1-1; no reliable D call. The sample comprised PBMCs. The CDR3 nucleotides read TGTGCCAGTAGGGACCGGGGAAAGGGTGAAGCTTTCTTT. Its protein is CASRDRGKGEAFF.